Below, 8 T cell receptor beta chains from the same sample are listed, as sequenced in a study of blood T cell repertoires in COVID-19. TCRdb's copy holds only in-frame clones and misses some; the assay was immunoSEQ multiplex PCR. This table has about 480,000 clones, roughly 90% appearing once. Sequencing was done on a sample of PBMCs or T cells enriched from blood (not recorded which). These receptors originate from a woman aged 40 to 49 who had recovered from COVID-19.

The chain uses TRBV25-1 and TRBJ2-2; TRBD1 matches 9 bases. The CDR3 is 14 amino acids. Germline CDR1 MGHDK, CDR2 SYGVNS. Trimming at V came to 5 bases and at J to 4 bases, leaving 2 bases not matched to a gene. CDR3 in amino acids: CASSLGQGTGELFF. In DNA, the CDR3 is TGTGCCAGCAGTTTGGGACAGGGCACCGGGGAGCTGTTTTTT. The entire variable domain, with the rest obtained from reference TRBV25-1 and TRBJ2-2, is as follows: EADIYQTPRYLVIGTGKKITLECSQTMGHDKMYWYQQDPGMELHLIHYSYGVNSTEKGDLSSESTVSRIRTEHFPLTLESARPSHTSQYLCASSLGQGTGELFFGEGSRLTVL.

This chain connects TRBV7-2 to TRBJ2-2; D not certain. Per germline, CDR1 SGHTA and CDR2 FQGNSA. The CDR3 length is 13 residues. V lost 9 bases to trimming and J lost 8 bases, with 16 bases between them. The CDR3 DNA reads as TGTGCCAGTAGGATCGAGGCTGTTGGGGAGCTGTTTTTT. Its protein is CASRIEAVGELFF.

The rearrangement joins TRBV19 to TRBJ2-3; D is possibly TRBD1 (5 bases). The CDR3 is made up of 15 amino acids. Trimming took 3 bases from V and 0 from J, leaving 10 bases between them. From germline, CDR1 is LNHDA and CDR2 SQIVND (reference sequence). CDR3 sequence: CASSIFKGSTDTQYF. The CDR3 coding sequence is TGTGCCAGTAGTATTTTTAAGGGGAGCACAGATACGCAGTATTTT.

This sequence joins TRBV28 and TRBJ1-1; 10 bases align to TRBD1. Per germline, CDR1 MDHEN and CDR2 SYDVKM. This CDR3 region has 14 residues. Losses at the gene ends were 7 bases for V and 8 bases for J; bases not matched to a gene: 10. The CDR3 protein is CASNGQGEVGEAFF. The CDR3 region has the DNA TGTGCCAGCAACGGACAGGGGGAGGTGGGGGAAGCTTTCTTT.

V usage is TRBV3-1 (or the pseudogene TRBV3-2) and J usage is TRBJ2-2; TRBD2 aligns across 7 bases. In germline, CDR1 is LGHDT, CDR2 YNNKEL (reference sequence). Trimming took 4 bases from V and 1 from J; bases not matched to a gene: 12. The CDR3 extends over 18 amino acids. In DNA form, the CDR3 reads TGTGCCAGCAGCCTTCTCGGGGCTAGCGGAATGAACACCGGGGAGCTGTTTTTT. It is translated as CASSLLGASGMNTGELFF.

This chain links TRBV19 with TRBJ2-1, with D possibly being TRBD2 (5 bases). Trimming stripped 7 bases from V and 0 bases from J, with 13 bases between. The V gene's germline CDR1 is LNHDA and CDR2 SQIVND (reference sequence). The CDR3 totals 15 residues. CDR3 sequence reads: CASNVGEGSYNEQFF. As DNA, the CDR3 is TGTGCCAGTAATGTGGGAGAAGGCTCCTACAATGAGCAGTTCTTC.

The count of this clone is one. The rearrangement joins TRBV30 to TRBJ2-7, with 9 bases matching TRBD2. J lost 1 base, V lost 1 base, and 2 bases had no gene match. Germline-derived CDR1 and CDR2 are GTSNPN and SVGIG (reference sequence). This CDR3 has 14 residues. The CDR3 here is CAWSGGLASYEQYF. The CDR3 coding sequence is TGTGCCTGGAGTGGAGGACTAGCGTCCTACGAGCAGTACTTC. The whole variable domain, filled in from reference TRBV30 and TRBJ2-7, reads SQTIHQWPATLVQPVGSPLSLECTVEGTSNPNLYWYRQAAGRGLQLLFYSVGIGQISSEVPQNLSASRPQDRQFILSSKKLLLSDSGFYLCAWSGGLASYEQYFGPGTRLTVT.

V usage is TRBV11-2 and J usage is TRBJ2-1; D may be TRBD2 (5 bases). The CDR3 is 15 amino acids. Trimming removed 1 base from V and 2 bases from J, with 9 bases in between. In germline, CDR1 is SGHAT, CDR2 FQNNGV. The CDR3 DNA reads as TGTGCCAGCAGCTTAGGGAGGCCGGCCTACAATGAGCAGTTCTTC. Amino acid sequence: CASSLGRPAYNEQFF.